The present entry profiles one T cell receptor (beta chain) with its context. What it binds is unknown. Reverse transcribing all isolated RNA meant expressed TCRB transcripts were sequenced. Clones were sequenced by immunoSEQ multiplex PCR, and TCRdb holds only the in-frame ones, with some missing. The sample carries 500,000 to 650,000 clones, approximately 13% recorded once. The data were taken from a study of beta chain features in type 1 diabetes. Study as a whole: Examination covered under 120 million sorted cells spanning all samples. General study results and limits: Shortening of TCRB CDR3s, moderate but significant, appeared in all four CD4+ subsets of Type 1 diabetes patients.

Germline CDR1 is SGHDN and CDR2 is FVKESK. The V gene lost 0 bases and the J gene lost 0 bases, with 8 bases spanning the gap. CDR3 length: 15 residues. The V call is TRBV14, the J call TRBJ1-1; D not resolved. The sequenced sample consisted of naive CD4+ T cells from blood. The sequence was obtained from a young man with type 1 diabetes. In DNA form, the CDR3 reads TGTGCCAGCAGCCAAGACGGCCTTATGAACACTGAAGCTTTCTTT. Amino acids: CASSQDGLMNTEAFF.